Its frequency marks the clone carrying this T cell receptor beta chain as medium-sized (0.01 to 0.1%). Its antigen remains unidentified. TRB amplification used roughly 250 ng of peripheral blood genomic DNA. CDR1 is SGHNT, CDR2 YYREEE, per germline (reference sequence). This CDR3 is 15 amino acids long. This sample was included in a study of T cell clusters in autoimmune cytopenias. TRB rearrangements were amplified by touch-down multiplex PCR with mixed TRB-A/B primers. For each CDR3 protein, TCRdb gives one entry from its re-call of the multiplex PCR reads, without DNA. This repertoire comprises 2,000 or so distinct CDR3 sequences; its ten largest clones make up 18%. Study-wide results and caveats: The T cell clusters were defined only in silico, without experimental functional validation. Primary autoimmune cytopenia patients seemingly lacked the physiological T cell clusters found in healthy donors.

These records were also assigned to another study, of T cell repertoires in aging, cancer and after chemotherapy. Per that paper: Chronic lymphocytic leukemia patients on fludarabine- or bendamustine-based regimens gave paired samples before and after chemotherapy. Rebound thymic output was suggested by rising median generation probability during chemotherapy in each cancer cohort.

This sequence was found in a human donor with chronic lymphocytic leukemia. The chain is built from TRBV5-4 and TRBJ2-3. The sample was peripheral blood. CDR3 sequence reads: CASSLVGGSADTQYF.